This T cell receptor (beta chain) was obtained from a study of T cells in Graves' hyperthyroidism and ophthalmopathy. General study findings and limits: Appearing also in blood were most of the thyroid clonotypes expanded above 0.001.

Amplification of TCR beta CDR3 regions used RNA as the template. The HTBI primer set drove a first-round RT-PCR of the TCR CDR3. TCRdb re-analysed the multiplex PCR reads in MiXCR, keeping a single row per CDR3 protein. The repertoire includes roughly 380,000 distinct CDR3 sequences, around 14% of them detected once, and 8% to 13% sits in the top ten. The table lists this clonotype with many counts. Antigen: not known. This CDR3 contains 15 residues. V was clipped by 4 bases and J by 5 bases, with 17 bases between them. The V gene's germline CDR1 is KGHDR and CDR2 SFDVKD. The source of this sequence is a woman aged 60-75 years with Graves' hyperthyroidism. The material sequenced was blood. The chain carries TRBV24-1 and TRBJ2-7; D is possibly TRBD1 (6 bases). CDR3 loop: CATSEAGTSRDEQYF. CDR3 DNA: TGTGCCACCAGTGAGGCCGGGACATCTCGCGACGAGCAGTACTTC.